Shown below are 30 T cell receptor beta chains from a single sample sequenced in a study of T cells in Graves' hyperthyroidism and ophthalmopathy. Amplification of TCR beta CDR3 regions was performed using RNA transcripts as template. The HTBI primer set served for first-round RT-PCR of the TCR CDR3. Each CDR3 protein is one row after TCRdb ran MiXCR on the multiplex PCR reads. The sample consists of some 740,000 distinct CDR3 sequences, approximately 15% of them appearing once. Sequenced: blood. These receptor sequences come from a woman between 18 and 29 years old with Graves' hyperthyroidism.

This rearrangement joins TRBV10-1 to TRBJ2-2; D gene ambiguous. CDR1 is WNHNN and CDR2 is SYGVQD in the germline V gene (reference sequence). The CDR3 covers 10 residues. With 6 bases removed from V and 8 bases from J, the gap between germline ends came to 4 bases. The CDR3 sequence: CASSKGELFF. CDR3 coding DNA: TGCGCCAGCAGCAAAGGGGAGCTGTTTTTT.

This clonotype was counted at least ten times. V gene TRBV7-9 combines with J gene TRBJ2-3; 9 bases align to TRBD1. CDR1 is SEHNR and CDR2 is FQNEAQ in the germline V gene (reference sequence). This CDR3 region has 15 residues. Unmatched junction bases numbered 5, after V lost 6 bases and J lost 1 base. This CDR3 is CASRGTGIRTDTQYF. CDR3 nucleotide sequence: TGTGCCAGCAGAGGGACAGGGATTCGCACAGATACGCAGTATTTT.

V is TRBV25-1 and J is TRBJ1-4; D gene unclear. Per the germline V gene, CDR1 is MGHDK and CDR2 is SYGVNS. The CDR3 sequence is 14 residues long. V lost 8 bases to trimming and J lost 0 bases, with 10 bases between them. The CDR3 protein is CASGWTATNEKLFF. The CDR3 region has the DNA TGTGCCAGCGGGTGGACGGCAACTAATGAAAAACTGTTTTTT.

CDR3 sequence: CASSERLYNEQFF. The DNA for the CDR3 is TGTGCCAGCAGTGAGCGGCTGTACAATGAGCAGTTCTTC. The V gene is TRBV6-1, the J gene TRBJ2-1, with no clear D. Trimming pared 3 bases from V and 4 bases from J, leaving 7 bases between. In germline, CDR1 is MNHNS, CDR2 SASEGT. This CDR3 has 13 residues.

In this sample, this clonotype turned up many times. The V and J genes are TRBV29-1 and TRBJ2-7; D uncertain. There are 13 residues in the CDR3. The germline gives CDR1 SQVTM, CDR2 ANQGSEA. V dropped 4 bases and J dropped 0 bases, with 10 bases sitting between them. This CDR3 reads CSVVSTPSYEQYF. As DNA, the CDR3 is TGCAGCGTTGTCTCGACACCCTCCTACGAGCAGTACTTC.

This clonotype was observed at least ten times. This sequence joins TRBV30 and TRBJ2-7, with 8 bases matching TRBD1. Germline CDR1 reads GTSNPN; CDR2 reads SVGIG (reference sequence). The V segment lost 0 bases and the J segment 2 bases; nucleotides outside the gene matches: 3. CDR3 length: 14 residues. As DNA, the CDR3 is TGTGCCTGGAGTGTTGAGACAGGGGCCTACGAGCAGTACTTC. Its protein product is CAWSVETGAYEQYF.

The chain joins TRBV28 to TRBJ2-6, with D hard to call. The germline gives CDR1 MDHEN, CDR2 SYDVKM. The CDR3 sequence is 17 residues long. Deletions cut 4 bases from V and 0 bases from J, with 13 bases between. The CDR3 DNA follows: TGTGCCAGCAGTTCTCCCGGCTTATTCTCTGGGGCCAACGTCCTGACTTTC. Protein product: CASSSPGLFSGANVLTF.

This clonotype was observed at least ten times. The gene calls are TRBV5-1 and TRBJ2-3; D not certain. Trimming removed 0 bases from V and 6 bases from J, with 11 bases in between. The CDR3 has 14 amino acids. Per the germline V gene, CDR1 is SGHRS and CDR2 is YFSETQ. For the CDR3, the DNA is TGCGCCAGCAGCTTGGCGTCAGATAAGGATACGCAGTATTTT. Amino acids: CASSLASDKDTQYF.

This clonotype turned up a few times. The rearrangement links TRBV5-4 to TRBJ2-1; D ambiguous. The CDR3 runs to 13 residues. The V gene's germline CDR1 is SGHNT and CDR2 YYREEE (reference sequence). The V end was cut by 6 bases, the J end by 7 bases, with 14 bases between. CDR3 amino acids: CASTDPLKNEQFF. As DNA, the CDR3 is TGTGCCAGCACCGACCCCTTAAAGAATGAGCAGTTCTTC.

This chain joins TRBV5-1 and TRBJ2-3; TRBD1 matches at 7 bases. Germline CDR1 reads SGHRS; CDR2 reads YFSETQ. CDR3 length: 16 amino acids. Trimming cost V 0 bases and J 7 bases; bases outside gene matches: 11. DNA for the CDR3: TGCGCCAGCAGCTTGGGGGACAGCACCGGCATAAATACGCAGTATTTT. It translates to CASSLGDSTGINTQYF.

This clonotype was seen only a few times. V and J are TRBV7-6 and TRBJ2-2; D may be TRBD1 or TRBD2 (5 bases each). The V end was cut by 6 bases, the J end by 3 bases, with 11 bases between. CDR3 size: 14 residues. Looked up from germline, CDR1 is SGHVS and CDR2 is FNYEAQ. This CDR3 reads CASRRDGHTGELFF. CDR3 nucleotides: TGTGCCAGCAGGAGGGACGGACACACCGGGGAGCTGTTTTTT.

This clonotype was observed a single time. V gene TRBV4-1 combines with J gene TRBJ2-2; TRBD1 aligns across 7 bases. Germline assignment: CDR1 MGHRA and CDR2 YSYEKL. The CDR3 covers 17 residues. Trimming cost V 7 bases and J 0 bases; bases outside gene matches: 11. The DNA of the CDR3 is TGCGCCAGCACCCGGTTTAGGACAGGAGCGAACACCGGGGAGCTGTTTTTT. The encoded protein is CASTRFRTGANTGELFF.

This clonotype appeared many times. V gene TRBV7-3 combines with J gene TRBJ1-1; a weak D match, TRBD1 (5 bases). V was trimmed by 8 bases and J by 1 base, leaving 11 bases between them. The CDR3 spans 13 residues. CDR1 SGHTA and CDR2 FQGTGA come from the germline V gene. The CDR3 loop reads CASQRDGNTEAFF. The CDR3 coding sequence is TGTGCCAGCCAACGGGACGGGAACACTGAAGCTTTCTTT. Filled out from reference TRBV7-3 and TRBJ1-1, the complete variable domain reads GAGVSQTPSNKVTEKGKYVELRCDPISGHTALYWYRQSLGQGPEFLIYFQGTGAADDSGLPNDRFFAVRPEGSVSTLKIQRTERGDSAVYLCASQRDGNTEAFFGQGTRLTVV.

On this clonotype: A much larger clone lies one base from this, so it may be a read error. J is TRBJ2-7 and V is TRBV7-2; TRBD1 matches at 8 bases. The CDR3 length is 15 residues. Germline V gene lookup returns CDR1 SGHTA and CDR2 FQGNSA. CDR3 nucleotide sequence: TGTGCCAGCAGCTCAACCGGGACAGGAGACTACGAGCAGTGCTTC. Translation: CASSSTGTGDYEQCF.

CDR3 protein: CASSWGQKPNYGYTF. The CDR3 DNA reads as TGTGCCAGTAGTTGGGGACAAAAGCCTAACTATGGCTACACCTTC. The J gene is TRBJ1-2, the V gene TRBV19; D might be TRBD1 (6 bases). This CDR3 comprises 15 residues. Trimming stripped 5 bases from V and 0 bases from J, with 13 bases between. Looked up from germline, CDR1 is LNHDA and CDR2 is SQIVND (reference sequence).

There are many counts of this clonotype. This chain links TRBV20-1 with TRBJ2-3; 11 bases fit TRBD2. V shed 1 base, J shed 2 bases, and the junction held 5 bases outside the gene matches. This CDR3 spans 16 amino acids. Germline V lookup: CDR1 DFQATT, CDR2 SNEGSKA (reference sequence). The CDR3 loop reads CSARGRLAGNTDTQYF. CDR3 nucleotides: TGCAGTGCTAGAGGTCGACTAGCGGGAAACACAGATACGCAGTATTTT.

This clonotype was counted ten times or more. CDR3 protein: CASSFRLELFF. The CDR3 DNA follows: TGTGCCAGCAGCTTCCGACTAGAATTGTTCTTC. V gene TRBV7-8 combines with J gene TRBJ2-1; D may be TRBD2 (6 bases). The V gene lost 3 bases and the J gene lost 15 bases, with 12 bases spanning the gap. Germline V gives CDR1 SGHVS, CDR2 FQNEAQ. The CDR3 is made up of 11 amino acids. Combining the CDR3 with reference TRBV7-8 and TRBJ2-1 gives the whole variable domain GAGVSQSPRYKVAKRGQDVALRCDPISGHVSLFWYQQALGQGPEFLTYFQNEAQLDKSGLPSDRFFAERPEGSVSTLKIQRTQQEDSAVYLCASSFRLELFFGPGTRLTVL.

This clonotype was picked up many times. The chain carries TRBV28 and TRBJ1-6; 10 nucleotides agree with TRBD1. The ends lost 6 bases at V and 9 bases at J; junction bases unmatched: 8. This CDR3 has 15 residues. Per germline, CDR1 MDHEN and CDR2 SYDVKM. DNA of the CDR3: TGTGCCAGCAGCCCGCGACAGGGGGCACTTTCACCCCTCCACTTT. Encoded protein: CASSPRQGALSPLHF.

The table lists this clonotype with many counts. CDR3 sequence (DNA): TGCGCCAGCAGCCCGACCAGCGGAGTTGATTCCTACAATGAGCAGTTCTTC. Its translation is CASSPTSGVDSYNEQFF. This rearrangement joins TRBV4-1 to TRBJ2-1, with D possibly being TRBD2 (5 bases). The CDR3 is made up of 17 amino acids. Trimming shortened V by 4 bases and J by 1 base, and 17 bases separated the two germline ends. Germline values: CDR1 MGHRA, CDR2 YSYEKL.

The chain recombines TRBV19 with TRBJ1-1, with D possibly being TRBD1 (6 bases). This CDR3 contains 13 residues. Germline-derived CDR1 and CDR2 are LNHDA and SQIVND (reference sequence). V was clipped by 7 bases and J by 5 bases, with 14 bases between them. The CDR3: CASKPGQGTEAFF. The CDR3 DNA reads TGTGCCAGTAAACCGGGACAAGGGACTGAAGCTTTCTTT.

This clonotype has more than one count but fewer than ten. The chain joins TRBV5-4 to TRBJ1-1; 11 nucleotides align to TRBD1. After removal of 6 bases from V and 6 bases from J, the junction contained 16 bases not matched to a gene. The CDR3 is made up of 17 amino acids. The V gene's germline CDR1 is SGHNT and CDR2 YYREEE (reference sequence). CDR3 region: CASTPGRDRGGLAEAFF. CDR3 nucleotides: TGTGCCAGCACCCCGGGCCGGGACAGGGGGGGTTTGGCTGAAGCTTTCTTT.

In this sample, this clonotype turned up a few times. The chain's CDR3 is CASSPGHLEYPGVFYEQYF. For the CDR3, the DNA is TGTGCCAGTAGTCCGGGACATTTGGAATATCCGGGAGTATTCTACGAGCAGTACTTC. The rearrangement links TRBV19 to TRBJ2-7; D tentatively reads TRBD1 or TRBD2 (6 bases each). V was clipped by 5 bases and J by 3 bases, with 29 bases between them. This CDR3 has 19 amino acids. Germline loops: CDR1 LNHDA, CDR2 SQIVND (reference sequence).

This clonotype has a count of ten or more. This chain joins TRBV11-2 and TRBJ2-7, with D hard to call. The CDR3 is 14 amino acids. The ends were cut back, 1 base at V and 0 bases at J, with 7 bases in the middle. Per germline, CDR1 SGHAT and CDR2 FQNNGV. CDR3 in DNA: TGTGCCAGCAGCTTAGGTCCTTACTCCTACGAGCAGTACTTC. This encodes CASSLGPYSYEQYF. The complete variable domain, with remaining parts taken from reference TRBV11-2 and TRBJ2-7, reads EAGVAQSPRYKIIEKRQSVAFWCNPISGHATLYWYQQILGQGPKLLIQFQNNGVVDDSQLPKDRFSAERLKGVDSTLKIQPAKLEDSAVYLCASSLGPYSYEQYFGPGTRLTVT.

The V gene is TRBV20-1, the J gene TRBJ2-7; 7 bases agree with TRBD2. CDR1 DFQATT and CDR2 SNEGSKA come from the germline V gene (reference sequence). The CDR3 spans 14 residues. Trimming at V came to 5 bases and at J to 2 bases, leaving 9 bases not matched to a gene. In DNA form, the CDR3 reads TGCAGTGCTTGCGGGCTAGCGGTAGCCTACGAGCAGTACTTC. Translating it yields CSACGLAVAYEQYF.

The rearrangement links TRBV7-9 to TRBJ2-1, with TRBD1 identical over 9 bases. Germline trimming cut 7 bases from V and 7 bases from J; bases unmatched to any gene: 11. This CDR3 is 15 amino acids long. Looked up from germline, CDR1 is SEHNR and CDR2 is FQNEAQ (reference sequence). CDR3 in DNA: TGTGCCAGCATTTTTGGGACAGGGAATAAGAATGAGCAGTTCTTC. Translating gives CASIFGTGNKNEQFF.

This chain uses TRBV9 with TRBJ2-2; D perhaps matches TRBD1 (6 bases). The CDR3 contains 15 residues. Per germline, CDR1 SGDLS and CDR2 YYNGEE. Trimming removed 3 bases at V and 5 bases at J, with 14 bases between. For the CDR3, the DNA is TGTGCCAGCAGCGGGAATGTGACAGGAACCGGGGAGCTGTTTTTT. Its translation: CASSGNVTGTGELFF.

This clonotype has more than one count but fewer than ten. The chain carries TRBV24-1 and TRBJ2-3, with a tentative D call TRBD1 (5 bases). The CDR3 has 16 residues. V was shortened by 2 bases and J by 2 bases, with 13 bases between the two germline ends. Germline CDR1 and CDR2: KGHDR and SFDVKD. The CDR3, as DNA: TGTGCCACCAGTGATTGGGGCAGGGCCGCCACAGATACGCAGTATTTT. This gives the protein CATSDWGRAATDTQYF.

This clonotype was observed at least ten times. V gene TRBV6-2 or TRBV6-3 combines with J gene TRBJ2-7, with D maybe TRBD2 (5 bases). The CDR3 is 15 residues long. The V gene lost 4 bases and the J gene lost 3 bases, with 16 bases spanning the gap. Germline CDR1 is MNHEY and CDR2 is SVGEGT. As DNA, the CDR3 is TGTGCCAGCAGTTTATCCGGGAACTTATACTACGAGCAGTACTTC. Its translation is CASSLSGNLYYEQYF.

This clonotype was observed a few times. The chain combines TRBV5-1 with TRBJ1-4; a possible D gene is TRBD1 (6 bases). The CDR3 runs 14 residues. CDR1 is SGHRS, CDR2 YFSETQ, per germline. Deletions cut 0 bases from V and 8 bases from J, with 11 bases between. The CDR3, as DNA: TGCGCCAGCAGCTTGGTCGCAGGGGACGAAAAACTGTTTTTT. Protein sequence: CASSLVAGDEKLFF.

A note on this clonotype: The CDR3 does not end in the conserved phenylalanine or tryptophan, so this is likely a read error. V is TRBV20-1 and J is TRBJ2-1, with D possibly matching TRBD1 (5 bases). Trimming pared 7 bases from V and 3 bases from J, leaving 16 bases between. This CDR3 is built from 14 residues. The germline gives CDR1 DFQATT, CDR2 SNEGSKA (reference sequence). CDR3 sequence reads: CSGTGGAYYNEQFL. For the CDR3, the DNA is TGCAGTGGAACAGGCGGAGCATACTACAATGAGCAGTTCCTC.